The rows below give T cell receptor beta chains drawn from one sample of a study of blood T cells in healthy people across ages. TCRdb used MiXCR to reprocess the 5' RACE reads, holding one entry per CDR3 protein. The table has about 1.6 million distinct CDR3 sequences, 30% to 35% seen once; the top ten hold around 11%. Sequences were obtained from blood. Receptors originate from a woman aged 25 to 39 in good health. The CDR3 runs from the conserved cysteine through the conserved F or W. D genes are given only for firm matches. Expanded clones are given a class, and other clones once, few, many or no size at all.

cdr3_aa: CASSARGATNEKLFF; cdr3_nt: TGTGCCAGCAGCGCAAGGGGAGCAACTAATGAAAAACTGTTTTTT; j_call: TRBJ1-4; v_call: TRBV9; d_call: .; clone_size: .
cdr3_aa: CASSVDGARTGELFF; cdr3_nt: TGTGCCAGCAGCGTAGATGGGGCGCGCACCGGGGAGCTGTTTTTT; j_call: TRBJ2-2; v_call: TRBV9; d_call: .; clone_size: few
cdr3_aa: CASSLGQTGELFF; cdr3_nt: TGTGCCAGCAGTCTGGGACAGACCGGGGAGCTGTTTTTT; j_call: TRBJ2-2; v_call: TRBV27; d_call: TRBD1; clone_size: few
cdr3_aa: CSVEGLAGGTSYNEQFF; cdr3_nt: TGCAGCGTTGAAGGTCTAGCGGGAGGAACCTCCTACAATGAGCAGTTCTTC; j_call: TRBJ2-1; v_call: TRBV29-1; d_call: TRBD2; clone_size: few
cdr3_aa: CASSPSGRNYTDTQYF; cdr3_nt: TGTGCCAGCTCACCATCGGGCAGAAACTACACAGATACGCAGTATTTT; j_call: TRBJ2-3; v_call: TRBV18; d_call: .; clone_size: .
cdr3_aa: CAISEFSTDTQYF; cdr3_nt: TGTGCCATCAGTGAGTTCAGCACAGATACGCAGTATTTT; j_call: TRBJ2-3; v_call: TRBV6-1; d_call: .; clone_size: .
cdr3_aa: CAIGGGLAQETQYF; cdr3_nt: TGTGCCATCGGAGGGGGACTCGCCCAAGAGACCCAGTACTTC; j_call: TRBJ2-5; v_call: TRBV10-3; d_call: .; clone_size: .
cdr3_aa: CASSPGGSLYNEQFF; cdr3_nt: TGTGCCAGCAGCCCGGGGGGCAGCCTCTACAATGAGCAGTTCTTC; j_call: TRBJ2-1; v_call: TRBV7-9; d_call: .; clone_size: few
cdr3_aa: CASSPQLTSGRARFSETQYF; cdr3_nt: TGTGCCAGCAGTCCCCAGCTGACTAGCGGGAGGGCCAGATTTTCAGAGACCCAGTACTTC; j_call: TRBJ2-5; v_call: TRBV28; d_call: TRBD2; clone_size: .
cdr3_aa: CSARRDTTHEQYF; cdr3_nt: TGCAGTGCTAGACGGGACACCACCCACGAGCAGTACTTC; j_call: TRBJ2-7; v_call: TRBV20-1; d_call: .; clone_size: .
cdr3_aa: CASSLAGERNNEQFF; cdr3_nt: TGTGCCAGCAGCTTGGCGGGAGAAAGGAACAATGAGCAGTTCTTC; j_call: TRBJ2-1; v_call: TRBV11-1; d_call: TRBD2; clone_size: once
cdr3_aa: CASRLDRGDNEQFF; cdr3_nt: TGTGCCAGCCGCTTGGACAGGGGGGACAATGAGCAGTTCTTC; j_call: TRBJ2-1; v_call: TRBV27; d_call: TRBD1; clone_size: few
cdr3_aa: CASSQPGLARGSEQFF; cdr3_nt: TGTGCCAGCAGCCAACCGGGACTAGCGAGGGGGAGTGAGCAGTTCTTC; j_call: TRBJ2-1; v_call: TRBV3-1; d_call: TRBD2; clone_size: few
cdr3_aa: CASSLRGDGFYEQYF; cdr3_nt: TGTGCCAGCAGTTTAAGGGGGGACGGCTTCTACGAGCAGTACTTC; j_call: TRBJ2-7; v_call: TRBV27; d_call: .; clone_size: few